Sequencing of this TCR beta chain was carried out in a study of neoadjuvant anti-PD-1 for oral cavity cancer. Study at large: Non-progressing patients received a fourth nivolumab dose near day 43, then surgery on days 50-56.

Generated by immunoSEQ multiplex PCR, the TCRdb table keeps only in-frame clones and is missing some. The table lists over 65,000 clones, approximately 87% of them singletons. Time point noted: after neoadjuvant nivolumab, at surgical resection. CDR3 length: 15 residues. Trimming stripped 5 bases from V and 9 bases from J, with 20 bases between. Germline assignment: CDR1 SNHLY and CDR2 FYNNEI. Sequencing was performed on PBMCs, taken after nivolumab (anti-PD-1) treatment. The clonotype comes from a person between 35 and 79 years old with oral cavity squamous cell carcinoma. The V gene is TRBV2, the J gene TRBJ2-1, with D tentatively TRBD1 or TRBD2 (5 bases each). The CDR3 sequence is CASSPLVPGAGEQFF. The DNA for the CDR3 is TGTGCCAGCAGTCCCCTGGTACCCGGGGCCGGTGAGCAGTTCTTC.